The clone carrying this T cell receptor (beta chain) has a count of ten or more. This record belongs to a study of T cells in Graves' hyperthyroidism and ophthalmopathy. RNA transcripts gave rise to amplified TCR beta CDR3 regions. With the HTBI primer set, the TCR CDR3 went through a first round of RT-PCR. TCRdb passed the multiplex PCR reads through MiXCR, listing each CDR3 protein once. The sample yields approximately 350,000 distinct CDR3 sequences, roughly 15% seen once. Germline CDR1 is SQVTM and CDR2 is ANQGSEA. The trim removed 7 bases at V and 7 bases at J, leaving 7 bases unmatched. The CDR3 loop spans 13 amino acids.

The sequencing input was blood. The source is a woman aged 55-70 years with Graves' ophthalmopathy. This chain uses TRBV29-1 with TRBJ1-4; 9 positions agree with TRBD1. The CDR3 DNA sequence: TGCAGCGCAACTCCGGGACAGGGTGAAAAACTGTTTTTT. Translating gives CSATPGQGEKLFF.